This is a list of T cell receptor beta chains from one sample in a study of immune evolution from preneoplasia to lung adenocarcinoma. Produced via immunoSEQ multiplex PCR; TCRdb's table is partial and in-frame only. Of about 41,000 clones in the sample, less than 80% were seen once. The sample was FFPE invasive lung adenocarcinoma tissue. These receptors originate from a person aged 55 to 69 with lung adenocarcinoma. The conserved cysteine and the conserved F or W are not part of the CDR3 here. The order of the fields is D gene, clone size, V gene, CDR3 protein. The D gene is left open where the match is weak. Some rows mark clone size as missing; the rest say once, few, many or name a class of expanded clone.

>.|.|TRBV19
ASSIGPRVFYEQY
>.|.|TRBV7-8
ASSLTRGTEAF
>.|.|TRBV10-3
AISGGQGGVDTEAF
>.|.|TRBV27
ASSLELGGGWTGELF
>.|.|TRBV7-2
ASSLDRGKDEAF
>.|.|TRBV2
ASSYREVRETQY
>TRBD1|once|TRBV7-2
ASSLTGDTIY
>.|few|TRBV11-2
ASSFVDTQY
>TRBD2|.|TRBV29-1
SVEEAGDGRSSFIDEQF
>TRBD1|few|TRBV5-1
ASSPGGTGNYGYT
>TRBD2|.|TRBV7-8
ASSLLGSGTGEQF
>.|.|TRBV12-5
ASSRAHTGELF
>TRBD1|.|TRBV6-5
ASSLSRDSIAY
>TRBD2|once|TRBV10-3
AISESTSGKQY
>.|.|TRBV6-1
ASSTYQPQH
>TRBD2|.|TRBV28
ASSSLAGGADTQY
>.|.|TRBV4-2
ASSQESGSSYEQY
>TRBD2|once|TRBV10-2
ASSVGGMARGEQF
>.|once|TRBV28
ASSLLSQGTYEQY
>.|.|TRBV28
AGSYNTDTQY
>.|.|TRBV10-2
ASGTSGRDYEQY
>TRBD2|.|TRBV5-6
ASSLLGAGLDTDTQY
>TRBD2|.|TRBV29-1
SVPLAGPQETQY
>.|.|TRBV7-9
ASSPYNEQF
>TRBD1|.|TRBV12-5
ASGSPPGGGTGELF
>TRBD2|.|TRBV7-9
ASSLAGAGDGYEQY
>TRBD2|.|TRBV30
ALKRERYTGELF
>TRBD1|.|TRBV28
ASSLPRQGGQPQH
>.|.|TRBV10-3
AISGGPQGPSNQPQH
>.|.|TRBV9
ASSVLPATDTQY
>.|.|TRBV29-1
SGRTAYEQY
>.|.|TRBV5-6
ASSLWDQLSLSYEQY
>.|.|TRBV28
ASSPIGGDQPQH
>.|.|TRBV28
ASSLARPNTGELF
>TRBD1|.|TRBV10-3
AISSGGQVNQPQH
>.|.|TRBV18
ASSPSGIGELF
>.|.|TRBV9
ASSVSPGADTGELF
>.|once|TRBV5-4
ASSQGPVEDGYT
>.|.|TRBV6-1
ASSGGGDPKTHNEQF
>.|.|TRBV30
AWKPGHTNTEAF
>.|.|TRBV28
ASVDPGGRGTGELF
>.|.|TRBV5-6
ASSPGRNYGYT
>.|.|TRBV5-1
ASGDTVSTDTQY
>.|.|TRBV7-9
ASSVGTGEQY
>.|.|TRBV30
AGKQGYLATNEKLF
>.|.|TRBV19
ASSDYRVYGYT
>.|.|TRBV29-1
SALHGAPNVLT
>TRBD1|.|TRBV5-1
ASSFYSDRGNEQF
>.|.|TRBV29-1
SVAQGYGYT
>TRBD1|.|TRBV7-7
ASSPQPRGIETQY
>TRBD2|.|TRBV7-2
ASSLTASGGGSTDTQY
>.|.|TRBV19
ATRNTEAF
>.|.|TRBV2
ASRLRENNEKLF
>TRBD1|.|TRBV4-1
ASSQAAGQGAGYEQY
>.|.|TRBV5-1
ASSLLAGDGYNEQF
>TRBD2|few|TRBV5-4
ASSLAGGLSYEQY
>TRBD1|.|TRBV5-1
ASSLRDRVEKLF
>TRBD2|.|TRBV5-4
ASSISAGGAYEQY
>.|.|TRBV19
ASSILSGTKNEQF